This TCR beta chain was retrieved from a study of T cells in Graves' hyperthyroidism and ophthalmopathy. V shed 7 bases and J shed 5 bases, with 21 bases lying between them. CDR3 size: 14 residues. Germline values: CDR1 SQVTM, CDR2 ANQGSEA. This clonotype was observed a handful of times. Its antigen remains unknown. Overall study results and limits: Most thyroid clonotypes expanded above 0.001 appeared in blood too.

If no ophthalmopathy progression occurred within 18 months, Graves' hyperthyroidism was stable. The source material, RNA transcripts, was used to amplify TCR beta CDR3 regions. The HTBI primer set served for first-round RT-PCR of the TCR CDR3. A single record per CDR3 protein comes from TCRdb applying MiXCR to the multiplex PCR reads. This sample has some 560,000 distinct CDR3 sequences, with 12% to 15% found just once. The sequenced sample was blood. The J gene is TRBJ2-7, the V gene TRBV29-1; D may be TRBD2 (7 bases). This TCR derives from a woman aged 40 to 55 with Graves' hyperthyroidism. The CDR3, as DNA: TGCAGCGGTTGGGGGGGCCTAGGGGGTGACGAGCAGTACTTC. Amino acids: CSGWGGLGGDEQYF.